The clone carrying this T cell receptor beta chain has just a few counts. The entry originates in a study of T-cell reconstitution after alpha-beta-depleted transplantation in children. CDR1 is MDHEN, CDR2 SYDVKM, per germline. CDR3 length: 16 residues. The V and J ends lost 3 bases and 5 bases, in that order; junction bases with no gene match: 4. Using unique molecular identifiers, the investigators prepared the TCRbeta library. Each CDR3 protein gets one entry after TCRdb re-called the PCR reads with MiXCR. In the table there are roughly 300,000 distinct CDR3 sequences, about a tenth of which are singletons.

This chain links TRBV28 with TRBJ2-2, with 12 nucleotides matching TRBD2. The TCR comes from a human donor who donated a stem cell graft to a child with acute lymphoblastic leukemia. Sequenced material: PBMCs from the stem cell graft donor, taken from the stem cell graft. The CDR3 here is CASSFQTSGSTGELFF. The CDR3 region has the DNA TGTGCCAGCAGTTTTCAGACTAGCGGGAGTACCGGGGAGCTGTTTTTT.